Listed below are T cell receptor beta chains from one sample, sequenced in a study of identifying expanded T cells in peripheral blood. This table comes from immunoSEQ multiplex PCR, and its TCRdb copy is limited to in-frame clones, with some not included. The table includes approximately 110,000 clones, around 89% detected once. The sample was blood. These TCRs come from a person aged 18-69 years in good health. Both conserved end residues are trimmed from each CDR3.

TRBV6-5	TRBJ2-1	ASSYGQGGWGQF
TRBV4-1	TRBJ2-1	ASSSRHGQAIYNEQF
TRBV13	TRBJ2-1	ASRLINNEQF
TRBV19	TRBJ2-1	ASSSPTAVPSYNEQF
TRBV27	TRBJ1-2	ASRGGTGYVYGYT
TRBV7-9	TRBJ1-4	ASSLGGIDEKLF
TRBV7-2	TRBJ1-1	ASSLGMAPIRGTEAF
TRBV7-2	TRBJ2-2	ASSLTWFRGNTGELF
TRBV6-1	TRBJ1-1	ASSEGRGTEAF
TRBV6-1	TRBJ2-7	ASGTSGGNSYEQY
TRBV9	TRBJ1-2	PWGQKVST
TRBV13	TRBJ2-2	ASSSLGANTGELF
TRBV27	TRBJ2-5	ASSTNRGLETQY
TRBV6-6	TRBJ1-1	ASRRTVNTEAF
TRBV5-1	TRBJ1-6	ASSLLGQDTFSPLH
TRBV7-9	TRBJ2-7	ASSLRGQSYEQY
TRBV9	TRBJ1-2	ASSPGGVGTGYT
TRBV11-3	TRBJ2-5	ASSSGPSETQY
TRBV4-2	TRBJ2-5	ASSQAEGGRETQY
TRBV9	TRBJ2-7	ASSPRAHYEQY
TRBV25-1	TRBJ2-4	ASSSSRGRAKNIQY
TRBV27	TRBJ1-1	ASSLGGRATEAF
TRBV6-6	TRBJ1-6	ASSRGDSNSPLH